These T cell receptor beta chains were read from a single sample in a study of T cells after posttransplantation cyclophosphamide. Profiled with immunoSEQ multiplex PCR; TCRdb holds only in-frame clones, not every one. The sample gives approximately 2,000 clones, around 73% of which show up once; roughly 50% is in the top ten. The sequencing here drew on CD8+ T cells sorted from PBMCs, taken around 240 days after a stem cell transplant with posttransplant cyclophosphamide. These receptors all come from a young adult male patient who received an allogeneic stem cell transplant from a related donor, was CMV-positive, and had no GVHD. Some T cells may arise from the graft donor. CDR3s include the opening cysteine and the closing phenylalanine or tryptophan. D genes are given only for firm matches. Expanded clones get a size class; other rows say once, few or many, or leave the size out.

j_call clone_size d_call v_call cdr3_aa cdr3_nt
TRBJ2-7 NA TRBD1 TRBV28 CASSTTGVEQYF TGTGCCAGCAGTACCACAGGGGTCGAGCAGTACTTC
TRBJ2-2 NA TRBD1 TRBV19 CATGQGHGELFF TGTGCCACCGGACAGGGTCACGGGGAGCTGTTTTTT
TRBJ2-7 NA NA TRBV4-1 CASSQVDAGPHYEQYF TGCGCCAGCAGCCAAGTGGACGCAGGGCCGCACTACGAGCAGTACTTC
TRBJ2-7 NA NA TRBV7-6 CASSLGADSYEQYF TGTGCCAGCAGCTTAGGGGCTGATTCCTACGAGCAGTACTTC
TRBJ2-7 NA NA TRBV9 CASSVVAQRWRYF TGTGCCAGCAGCGTAGTCGCGCAAAGGTGGAGGTACTTC
TRBJ2-1 NA NA TRBV6-5 CASSYSFSADEQFF TGTGCCAGCAGTTACTCGTTTAGCGCAGATGAGCAGTTCTTC
TRBJ2-7 few NA TRBV6-5 CASQPGGSGYEQYF TGTGCCAGCCAGCCTGGAGGCTCTGGCTACGAGCAGTACTTC
TRBJ1-1 NA NA TRBV19 CASSWETGTMNTEAFF TGTGCCAGTAGTTGGGAGACAGGTACGATGAACACTGAAGCTTTCTTT
TRBJ2-7 NA NA TRBV6-5 CASSYLYRGEQYF TGTGCCAGCAGTTACTTATATCGGGGGGAGCAGTACTTC
TRBJ1-5 NA NA TRBV19 CASSSHIFSNQPQHF TGTGCCAGTAGCAGTCATATATTTAGCAATCAGCCCCAGCATTTT
TRBJ1-6 NA NA TRBV7-9 CASSLALQDNSPLHF TGTGCCAGCAGCTTAGCTCTTCAAGACAATTCCCCCCTCCACTTT
TRBJ2-2 NA NA TRBV29-1 CSAWEIGENTGELFF TGCAGCGCCTGGGAAATCGGGGAGAACACCGGGGAGCTGTTTTTT
TRBJ2-7 NA NA TRBV7-9 CASSLDGSPYEQYF TGTGCCAGCAGCTTAGATGGCAGTCCCTACGAGCAGTACTTC
TRBJ2-1 NA TRBD2 TRBV19 CASWGLAGGLNEQFF TGTGCCAGTTGGGGCCTAGCGGGGGGGTTAAATGAGCAGTTCTTC
TRBJ1-5 once NA TRBV27 CASRVIGGNQPQHF TGTGCCAGCAGGGTCATCGGGGGTAACCAGCCCCAGCATTTT
TRBJ1-2 NA NA TRBV6-6 CASSYSPGQVNGYTF TGTGCCAGCAGTTACTCACCCGGCCAGGTTAATGGCTACACCTTC